Each of the 21 T cell receptor beta chains below was sequenced from the same sample in a study of shared clonotypes between healthy human individuals. Some clones are missing from TCRdb's copy, which holds only in-frame ones; the method was immunoSEQ multiplex PCR. The data hold over 850,000 clones, with around 78% observed a single time. Sequencing used memory CD4+ T cells from PBMCs. Subset defined: CD45RA-negative fraction. The source of these receptors is a young man in good health. Some clones in this sample may be carry-over from other donors' samples.

As for this clone: A far larger clone is off by one base, so a read error is likely. Other DNA sequences in this sample translate to the same CDR3. The CDR3: CASRGDRAFSGANVLTF. For the CDR3, the DNA is TGTGCCAGCAGGGGGGACAGGGCGTTCTCTGGGGCCAACGTCCTGACTTTC. The V and J genes are TRBV25-1 and TRBJ2-6, with 9 bases that match TRBD1. Germline V lookup: CDR1 MGHDK, CDR2 SYGVNS. V dropped 6 bases and J dropped 0; count of bases not matched to a gene: 6. The CDR3 is 17 residues long.

This sequence joins TRBV5-1 and TRBJ2-6; D unclear. V was clipped by 4 bases and J by 0 bases, with 20 bases between them. CDR3 size: 19 residues. Germline CDR1 reads SGHRS; CDR2 reads YFSETQ. CDR3 protein: CASSPQPTSVSSGANVLTF. CDR3 sequence (DNA): TGCGCCAGCAGCCCCCAGCCGACATCGGTGAGCTCTGGGGCCAACGTCCTGACTTTC.

This clone came up a few times. The chain joins TRBV4-2 to TRBJ1-6; 8 nucleotides line up with TRBD1. The CDR3 runs to 17 residues. With V trimmed by 3 bases and J by 7 bases, 11 bases remained unmatched. In germline, CDR1 is LGHNA, CDR2 YNFKEQ. The CDR3 nucleotides are TGTGCCAGCAGCCATATCCCCGTCCAGGGGGCGAATTCACCCCTCCACTTT. Protein: CASSHIPVQGANSPLHF.

The chain has TRBV15 and TRBJ1-3; TRBD1 matches 9 bases. The CDR3 is made up of 13 amino acids. Germline values: CDR1 LNHNV, CDR2 YYDKDF (reference sequence). After removal of 5 bases from V and 8 bases from J, the junction contained 4 bases not matched to a gene. The CDR3 here is CATSARQGDTIYF. CDR3 DNA: TGTGCCACCAGCGCCCGACAGGGGGACACCATATATTTT.

The chain has TRBV6-5 and TRBJ1-4; D is uncertain. V lost 3 bases to trimming and J lost 7 bases, with 18 bases between them. CDR3 length: 16 amino acids. Germline V gene lookup returns CDR1 MNHEY and CDR2 SVGAGI. CDR3 bases: TGTGCCAGCAGTTATCTTCAGTCCGGAGGAGCTGAAAAACTGTTTTTT. It encodes CASSYLQSGGAEKLFF.

The chain has TRBV5-1 and TRBJ2-7, with 7 bases fitting TRBD2. This CDR3 spans 16 amino acids. Germline V gene sequence: CDR1 SGHRS, CDR2 YFSETQ. J was trimmed by 3 bases and V by 3 bases; bases with no gene match: 12. The CDR3 sequence is CASSSPTSGTYYEQYF. In DNA form, the CDR3 reads TGCGCCAGCAGCTCCCCCACGAGCGGGACCTACTACGAGCAGTACTTC.

The V call is TRBV7-9, the J call TRBJ1-2; a possible D gene is TRBD1 (5 bases). The CDR3 consists of 16 residues. Looked up from germline, CDR1 is SEHNR and CDR2 is FQNEAQ (reference sequence). The V end lost 6 bases, the J end lost 8 bases, and 25 bases lay between the germline ends. CDR3 coding DNA: TGTGCCAGCAGTAAAATACCGACAGACGATGAGTGGGGCTACACCTTC. Amino acids: CASSKIPTDDEWGYTF.

The chain uses TRBV27 and TRBJ2-1; tentative D call: TRBD2 (5 bases). The V gene's germline CDR1 is MNHEY and CDR2 SMNVEV (reference sequence). The V and J ends lost 0 bases and 8 bases respectively, with 17 bases between them. There are 16 residues in the CDR3. CDR3 sequence reads: CASSLSPSGVRHEQFF. In DNA, the CDR3 is TGTGCCAGCAGTTTATCGCCCAGCGGAGTTAGACATGAGCAGTTCTTC.

The V and J genes are TRBV28 and TRBJ1-3; D is uncertain. Trimming removed 3 bases from V and 7 bases from J, with 10 bases in between. From germline, CDR1 is MDHEN and CDR2 SYDVKM. This CDR3 has 13 amino acids. This CDR3 is CASSFRTPNTIYF. The DNA for the CDR3 is TGTGCCAGCAGTTTTAGGACCCCGAACACCATATATTTT.

The rearrangement uses TRBV30 and TRBJ2-7; TRBD1 might be the D (5 bases). The CDR3 has 11 amino acids. Germline V gene sequence: CDR1 GTSNPN, CDR2 SVGIG (reference sequence). V lost 5 bases and J lost 2, with 7 bases in between. The chain's CDR3 is CAWGQAYEQYF. The CDR3 nucleotides are TGTGCCTGGGGACAAGCCTACGAGCAGTACTTC.

This clone was counted a few times. The V call is TRBV7-3, the J call TRBJ1-1; D uncertain. This CDR3 spans 14 amino acids. The germline V gene encodes CDR1 SGHTA and CDR2 FQGTGA. V shed 4 bases and J shed 7 bases, with 16 bases lying between them. CDR3 residues: CASSSRAVGGEAFF. CDR3 DNA sequence: TGTGCCAGCAGCTCCCGGGCCGTGGGAGGTGAAGCTTTCTTT.

Note on this clone: Other nucleotide sequences from this sample produce the same CDR3. The V call is TRBV4-1, the J call TRBJ2-7; 7 bases fit TRBD1. The CDR3 consists of 15 residues. Per the germline V gene, CDR1 is MGHRA and CDR2 is YSYEKL. The V gene end was trimmed by 0 bases and the J gene end by 4 bases; junction bases not matched to a gene: 6. CDR3 coding DNA: TGCGCCAGCAGCCAAGATTACAGGGGCTTATACGAGCAGTACTTC. This translates into CASSQDYRGLYEQYF.

This clone was recorded many times. This rearrangement joins TRBV7-2 to TRBJ1-2; 8 bases are shared with TRBD1. CDR3 size: 12 residues. V was pared by 3 bases and J by 7 bases, with 1 base of the junction left unmatched. Germline V gives CDR1 SGHTA, CDR2 FQGNSA. CDR3 sequence reads: CASSFQGAGYTF. In DNA form, the CDR3 reads TGTGCCAGCAGCTTTCAGGGGGCTGGCTACACCTTC.

This chain links TRBV6-5 with TRBJ2-6; the D is unclear. The germline CDR1 and CDR2 sequences are MNHEY and SVGAGI. V lost 7 bases, J lost 4 bases, and 8 bases lay in between. The CDR3 spans 13 residues. CDR3 DNA sequence: TGTGCCAGCACCTCTCCAGGGGCCAACGTCCTGACTTTC. It translates to CASTSPGANVLTF.

The chain has TRBV2 and TRBJ2-1; 11 bases are a match to TRBD2. This CDR3 has 15 amino acids. Trimming cost V 5 bases and J 10 bases; bases outside gene matches: 10. Germline CDR1 SNHLY, CDR2 FYNNEI. CDR3 region: CASSPFSGRVSEQFF. The CDR3 DNA reads TGTGCCAGCAGTCCGTTTAGCGGGAGGGTGAGCGAGCAGTTCTTC.

This clone was seen more than once but under ten times. The CDR3 sequence: CASSRPLEGYTEAFF. The CDR3 DNA reads as TGTGCCAGTAGCAGACCCTTGGAGGGGTACACTGAAGCTTTCTTT. The chain joins TRBV19 to TRBJ1-1; possibly TRBD1 for D (5 bases). Germline CDR1 is LNHDA and CDR2 is SQIVND (reference sequence). V lost 6 bases to trimming and J lost 3 bases, with 17 bases between them. This CDR3 is built from 15 residues.

The chain has TRBV21-1 and TRBJ2-1; TRBD2, as called in the table, went unchecked against the DNA. TRBV21-1 represents a pseudogene. This CDR3 contains 16 residues. The DNA of the CDR3 is TGTGCCAGCAGCACCGTTAGCGGGAGCCCCTACAATGAGCAGTTCTTC. Protein sequence: CASSTVSGSPYNEQFF.

V and J are TRBV28 and TRBJ2-6; maybe TRBD1 (5 bases). This CDR3 is built from 15 residues. Trimming shortened V by 9 bases and J by 0 bases, and 12 bases separated the two germline ends. Germline CDR1 reads MDHEN; CDR2 reads SYDVKM. The CDR3 DNA reads TGTGCCAGTCGAACTGGGGCCTCTGGGGCCAACGTCCTGACTTTC. Its protein product is CASRTGASGANVLTF.

This clone was found once. The chain joins TRBV5-1 to TRBJ2-5; 15 nucleotides align to TRBD2. Unmatched junction bases numbered 8, after V lost 3 bases and J lost 5 bases. The CDR3 runs to 17 residues. Germline values: CDR1 SGHRS, CDR2 YFSETQ. The CDR3 region is CASSSGLAGGPGETQYF. Here the CDR3 DNA reads TGCGCCAGCAGCTCAGGACTAGCGGGAGGGCCCGGGGAGACCCAGTACTTC.

V is TRBV12-5 and J is TRBJ2-1; TRBD1 or TRBD2 may be the D gene (5 bases each). This CDR3 has 17 residues. Trimming removed 0 bases at V and 9 bases at J, with 21 bases between. CDR1 is LGHNT and CDR2 is FRNRAP in the germline V gene. The CDR3 sequence: CASGLVYLGTEKSEQFF. CDR3 sequence (DNA): TGTGCTAGTGGTTTGGTATACCTGGGGACGGAAAAAAGTGAGCAGTTCTTC.

This sequence joins TRBV4-1 and TRBJ2-5, with 10 positions matching TRBD2. Germline CDR1 and CDR2: MGHRA and YSYEKL. The trim removed 0 bases at V and 3 bases at J, leaving 4 bases unmatched. The CDR3 extends over 16 amino acids. The CDR3 bases are TGCGCCAGCAGCCAAGATAGCGGGAGGCCAGAAGAGACCCAGTACTTC. Its protein product is CASSQDSGRPEETQYF.